This T cell receptor (beta chain) came from a study of T cell repertoires in cytomegalovirus infection. Overall study: Indicated by public TCR beta signatures were CMV infection and matching HLA type.

There are many counts of this clonotype. The CDR3 spans 13 residues. Germline values: CDR1 SGHTA, CDR2 FQGNSA. V lost 4 bases, J lost 5 bases, and 4 bases stayed unmatched. TCRdb independently ran MiXCR on the reads; one entry per CDR3 protein. The sample includes roughly 630,000 distinct CDR3 sequences, 24% of them seen just once. The origin of this receptor is a human donor in good health (CMV status not recorded). Some clones in this sample may be carry-over from other donors' samples. Sequenced sample: CD8+ T cells from PBMCs. This chain joins TRBV7-2 and TRBJ1-1, with TRBD1 matching 7 bases. In DNA form, the CDR3 reads TGTGCCAGCAGCTATACAGGGGAAACTGAAGCTTTCTTT. Translation: CASSYTGETEAFF.